This T cell receptor beta chain is drawn from a study of blood T cell repertoires in COVID-19. The authors' processing: Reference gene primers were amplified, and this amplification served to estimate nucleated cell counts. The protocol was immunoSEQ multiplex PCR, while the TCRdb copy is restricted to in-frame clones and leaves out a portion. That table is the source of V, J and clone size, and D and trimming were worked out from the DNA. The top ten hold 4% to 5.5% of the sample, which has approximately 91,000 clones, roughly 85% seen once. V lost 0 bases, J lost 4 bases, and 15 bases lay in between. The CDR3 is made up of 16 amino acids. The germline V gene encodes CDR1 SGHAT and CDR2 FQNNGV.

The receptor was isolated from an older man with acute or convalescent COVID-19. The source material was peripheral blood. The chain uses TRBV11-2 and TRBJ1-2; D is perhaps TRBD1 (5 bases). CDR3: CASSLDPARARYGYTF. CDR3 in DNA: TGTGCCAGCAGCTTAGATCCCGCCAGGGCCCGCTATGGCTACACCTTC.